Below are 8 T cell receptor beta chains sequenced from a single sample in a study of cytomegalovirus exposure and HLA in healthy donors. 60 Vbeta and 13 Jbeta primers were used in PCR. Method: immunoSEQ multiplex PCR; TCRdb's copy keeps in-frame clones and lacks some. The sample holds 140,000 to 150,000 clones, 80% to 90% seen once. Sequencing used PBMCs. Receptors originate from a woman aged 40 to 50 in good health and CMV-seropositive.

The CDR3 DNA reads TGCGCCAGCAGGCCCACAGGGGGCAATGAGCAGTTCTTC. Translated, it gives CASRPTGGNEQFF. This rearrangement joins TRBV4-1 to TRBJ2-1; 8 bases align to TRBD1. Trimming cost V 6 bases and J 6 bases; bases outside gene matches: 4. The CDR3 extends over 13 amino acids. Germline CDR1 is MGHRA and CDR2 is YSYEKL.

J is TRBJ1-2 and V is TRBV4-2, with TRBD1 identical over 8 bases. The V segment lost 0 bases and the J segment 8 bases; nucleotides outside the gene matches: 5. Germline V lookup: CDR1 LGHNA, CDR2 YNFKEQ. The CDR3 is 14 residues long. The CDR3 region has the DNA TGTGCCAGCAGCCAAGATAGTACAGGGGGAGGCTACACCTTC. Its translation is CASSQDSTGGGYTF.

This clone has more than one count but fewer than ten. This sequence joins TRBV4-3 and TRBJ1-4, with D uncertain. The CDR3 is 14 amino acids. In germline, CDR1 is LGHNA, CDR2 YSLEER. V was clipped by 4 bases and J by 8 bases, with 14 bases between them. The CDR3 is CASSLDKRDEKLFF. The CDR3 DNA sequence: TGCGCCAGCAGCCTCGACAAAAGAGACGAAAAACTGTTTTTT.

This chain connects TRBV9 to TRBJ2-3; D unclear. This CDR3 has 14 residues. The germline gives CDR1 SGDLS, CDR2 YYNGEE. V lost 6 bases and J lost 5, with 16 bases in between. The CDR3 here is CASNLDQVGDTQYF. CDR3 bases: TGTGCCAGCAACCTCGATCAGGTTGGAGATACGCAGTATTTT.

The V call is TRBV20-1, the J call TRBJ2-5; D gene ambiguous. Trimming stripped 1 base from V and 11 bases from J, with 8 bases between. This CDR3 spans 10 amino acids. CDR1 is DFQATT, CDR2 SNEGSKA, per germline (reference sequence). The CDR3 DNA reads TGCAGTGCTAGAGGAGCTGGTCAGTACTTC. It encodes CSARGAGQYF.

The chain carries TRBV9 and TRBJ2-5, with 8 bases lining up with TRBD2. Germline trimming cut 3 bases from V and 5 bases from J; bases unmatched to any gene: 18. Germline V gives CDR1 SGDLS, CDR2 YYNGEE. The CDR3 spans 18 residues. The CDR3 region has the DNA TGTGCCAGCAGCGACCCTCAGGGACGGGGGGGGCCGCGGGAGACCCAGTACTTC. It translates to CASSDPQGRGGPRETQYF.

The V and J genes are TRBV7-3 and TRBJ2-2; D possibly corresponds to TRBD1 (5 bases). Germline V lookup: CDR1 SGHTA, CDR2 FQGTGA. The V end lost 0 bases, the J end lost 1 base, and 6 bases lay between the germline ends. CDR3 length: 15 amino acids. In DNA form, the CDR3 reads TGTGCCAGCAGCTTAACAGGGGTGAACACCGGGGAGCTGTTTTTT. Its protein product is CASSLTGVNTGELFF.

The rearrangement uses TRBV19 and TRBJ2-2; 8 nucleotides match TRBD1. Germline CDR1 reads LNHDA; CDR2 reads SQIVND (reference sequence). This CDR3 is built from 13 residues. Losses at the gene ends were 8 bases for V and 7 bases for J; bases not matched to a gene: 6. DNA for the CDR3: TGTGCCAGTGCCAGGGGGCGCGACGGGGAGCTGTTTTTT. Translation: CASARGRDGELFF.